This record concerns one TCR beta chain sequence. The antigen remains undetermined. The sample comes from a study of shared clonotypes between healthy human individuals. Study observations and caveats: Naive subsets usually exceeded memory subsets in estimated richness.

V gave up 11 bases and J gave up 0 bases, with 11 bases separating them. Germline V lookup: CDR1 SGHAT, CDR2 FQNNGV. The CDR3 runs to 14 residues. Sequenced by immunoSEQ multiplex PCR; TCRdb stores in-frame clones only, minus some. The sample lists about 2.4 million clones; roughly nine tenths were seen once. The sequence derives from a man between 18 and 35 years old in good health. This chain joins TRBV11-2 and TRBJ1-6; maybe TRBD1 (5 bases). Source material: naive CD4+ T cells sorted from blood. As to subset: CD45RA+ positively selected. The CDR3 DNA reads as TGTGCCTCGAGGGACTTCTCCTATAATTCACCCCTCCACTTT. Translated: CASRDFSYNSPLHF.